Each of the 28 T cell receptor beta chains below was sequenced from the same sample in a study of CD8+ T cells in alopecia areata. TCR sequencing used cDNA made by reverse transcription of extracted RNA. Sequencing used immunoSEQ multiplex PCR; TCRdb keeps in-frame clones, though not all of them. The data contain 85,000 to 110,000 clones, approximately 60% of them singletons. Sequencing was carried out using CD4+ T cells sorted from blood. The receptors were sampled from a human donor in good health.

This chain links TRBV10-3 with TRBJ2-7, with D hard to call. The germline gives CDR1 ENHRY, CDR2 SYGVKD. V was shortened by 0 bases and J by 7 bases, with 4 bases between the two germline ends. CDR3 length: 11 amino acids. For the CDR3, the DNA is TGTGCCATCAGTGAGTCGAGGGAGCAGTACTTC. This codes for CAISESREQYF.

This rearrangement joins TRBV7-9 to TRBJ1-2, with D possibly TRBD1 on 6 matching bases. The V gene lost 3 bases and the J gene lost 2 bases, with 7 bases spanning the gap. The length of the CDR3 is 13 residues. Germline loops: CDR1 SEHNR, CDR2 FQNEAQ (reference sequence). The CDR3 reads CASSFTGNYGYTF. The CDR3 nucleotides are TGTGCCAGCAGCTTCACAGGGAACTATGGCTACACCTTC.

V gene TRBV25-1 combines with J gene TRBJ2-5, with D perhaps TRBD2 (5 bases). This CDR3 region has 13 residues. Germline CDR1 and CDR2: MGHDK and SYGVNS. Between the trimmed V and J ends, which lost 2 bases and 7 bases, there was a span of 11 bases. The CDR3 nucleotides read TGTGCCAGCAGTGAAGGTAGCGACGGGACCCAGTACTTC. Amino acid sequence: CASSEGSDGTQYF.

This clone has a handful of counts. The chain couples TRBV7-9 to TRBJ1-1; D may be TRBD1 (5 bases). The CDR3 contains 16 residues. Germline assignment: CDR1 SEHNR and CDR2 FQNEAQ (reference sequence). The V and J ends lost 4 bases and 1 base respectively, with 16 bases between them. CDR3 protein: CASSWPAGLENTEAFF. For the CDR3, the DNA is TGTGCCAGCAGCTGGCCTGCGGGGCTTGAGAACACTGAAGCTTTCTTT.

The chain carries TRBV30 and TRBJ2-7, with D possibly being TRBD1 (6 bases). From germline, CDR1 is GTSNPN and CDR2 SVGIG (reference sequence). CDR3 length: 11 amino acids. V dropped 5 bases and J dropped 6 bases, with 11 bases sitting between them. The CDR3 sequence: CAWGDTREQYF. CDR3 nucleotide sequence: TGTGCCTGGGGGGACACGCGCGAGCAGTACTTC.

The chain is built from TRBV30 and TRBJ1-5; D might be TRBD1 (5 bases). Germline-derived CDR1 and CDR2 are GTSNPN and SVGIG (reference sequence). This CDR3 is 14 amino acids long. V lost 0 bases, J lost 7 bases, and 13 bases lay in between. CDR3: CAWSVKGDGQPQHF. CDR3 DNA: TGTGCCTGGAGTGTGAAAGGGGACGGACAGCCCCAGCATTTT.

The chain couples TRBV5-1 to TRBJ2-5; 7 bases match TRBD1. Germline CDR1 is SGHRS and CDR2 is YFSETQ. V lost 5 bases to trimming and J lost 5 bases; unmatched junction nucleotides: 9. CDR3 length equals 14 residues. The CDR3 reads CASRLTGQSETQYF. In DNA form, the CDR3 reads TGCGCCAGCAGGCTGACGGGACAGAGTGAGACCCAGTACTTC.

This rearrangement joins TRBV29-1 to TRBJ1-1; maybe TRBD1 (5 bases). Deletions cut 5 bases from V and 5 bases from J, with 18 bases between. The germline V gene has CDR1 SQVTM and CDR2 ANQGSEA. CDR3 length: 14 residues. The CDR3 reads CSVPSWGGGTEAFF. The DNA of the CDR3 is TGCAGCGTTCCCAGTTGGGGTGGGGGGACTGAAGCTTTCTTT.

The CDR3 sequence is CASSQEGYSNQPQHF. In nucleotides, the CDR3 is TGCGCCAGCAGCCAAGAGGGCTATAGCAATCAGCCCCAGCATTTT. The chain uses TRBV4-1 and TRBJ1-5; no clear D gene. Trimming stripped 0 bases from V and 0 bases from J, with 6 bases between. CDR1 is MGHRA, CDR2 YSYEKL, per germline. This CDR3 region has 15 residues.

The chain uses TRBV15 and TRBJ2-2; D unclear. Germline assignment: CDR1 LNHNV and CDR2 YYDKDF (reference sequence). This CDR3 has 15 amino acids. V lost 5 bases and J lost 5, with 15 bases in between. CDR3 DNA: TGTGCCACCAGCCCAGGAAGGGATAGAACCGGGGAGCTGTTTTTT. The encoded protein is CATSPGRDRTGELFF.

V is TRBV2 and J is TRBJ2-2, with 8 bases that match TRBD1. The CDR3 length is 15 residues. The J segment lost 4 bases and the V segment lost 5 bases, leaving 6 bases of the junction unmatched. Germline V lookup: CDR1 SNHLY, CDR2 FYNNEI. This CDR3 is CASSSTGAPTGELFF. The CDR3 coding sequence is TGTGCCAGCAGTTCGACAGGGGCACCCACCGGGGAGCTGTTTTTT.

The rearrangement joins TRBV13 to TRBJ2-7; TRBD1 or TRBD2 may be the D gene (5 bases each). The V end was cut by 1 base, the J end by 2 bases, with 12 bases between. Germline V gene sequence: CDR1 PRHDT, CDR2 FYEKMQ (reference sequence). CDR3 length: 15 amino acids. The CDR3 DNA is TGTGCCAGCAGCTTAGCGGGGCTCGGTCCCTACGAGCAGTACTTC. Encoded protein: CASSLAGLGPYEQYF.

This clone occurred a few times. This chain links TRBV25-1 with TRBJ1-3; TRBD1 matches 7 bases. Germline-derived CDR1 and CDR2 are MGHDK and SYGVNS. With 7 bases clipped from V and 2 bases from J, the junction kept 8 bases outside the gene matches. The CDR3 has 15 residues. CDR3: CASTPSRGPGNTIYF. For the CDR3, the DNA is TGTGCCAGCACCCCCTCGAGGGGGCCTGGAAACACCATATATTTT.

The chain recombines TRBV29-1 with TRBJ2-7, with a possible D match to TRBD1 (6 bases). This CDR3 has 13 amino acids. V lost 2 bases to trimming and J lost 6 bases, with 14 bases between them. CDR1 is SQVTM and CDR2 is ANQGSEA in the germline V gene. CDR3 DNA: TGCAGCGTTGAACAGGGGCGCGGTGGCGAGCAGTACTTC. Its translation is CSVEQGRGGEQYF.

The chain is built from TRBV2 and TRBJ2-3; TRBD2 might be the D (5 bases). Trimming took 7 bases from V and 0 from J, leaving 11 bases between them. CDR3 length: 14 residues. Germline V CDR1 and CDR2: SNHLY, FYNNEI. This CDR3 reads CASKVAGSTDTQYF. The CDR3, as DNA: TGTGCCAGCAAGGTGGCGGGTAGCACAGATACGCAGTATTTT. Full variable domain (rest looked up from reference TRBV2 and TRBJ2-3): EPEVTQTPSHQVTQMGQEVILRCVPISNHLYFYWYRQILGQKVEFLVSFYNNEISEKSEIFDDQFSVERPDGSNFTLKIRSTKLEDSAMYFCASKVAGSTDTQYFGPGTRLTVL.

The chain couples TRBV30 to TRBJ2-5; D is ambiguous. This CDR3 comprises 12 residues. V was clipped by 1 base and J by 5 bases, with 8 bases between them. Germline-derived CDR1 and CDR2 are GTSNPN and SVGIG (reference sequence). The CDR3 DNA reads TGTGCCTGGAGTGGGACCTACGAGACCCAGTACTTC. Translated: CAWSGTYETQYF. Together with reference TRBV30 and TRBJ2-5, the CDR3 gives the full variable domain: SQTIHQWPATLVQPVGSPLSLECTVEGTSNPNLYWYRQAAGRGLQLLFYSVGIGQISSEVPQNLSASRPQDRQFILSSKKLLLSDSGFYLCAWSGTYETQYFGPGTRLLVL.

The gene calls are TRBV11-2 and TRBJ2-5, with D possibly TRBD2 on 7 matching bases. V lost 2 bases and J lost 5, with 21 bases in between. Germline CDR1 is SGHAT and CDR2 is FQNNGV. This CDR3 comprises 17 residues. For the CDR3, the DNA is TGTGCCAGCAGCTTATTGCTGATGGGGGGGGCCGGTGAGACCCAGTACTTC. It yields the protein CASSLLLMGGAGETQYF.

The chain joins TRBV29-1 to TRBJ2-3; 8 bases agree with TRBD1. This CDR3 is 14 amino acids long. Germline trimming cut 7 bases from V and 0 bases from J; bases unmatched to any gene: 6. Germline CDR1 is SQVTM and CDR2 is ANQGSEA. Written as DNA, the CDR3 is TGCAGCGCCGGGAACAGGGGGAGCACAGATACGCAGTATTTT. This codes for CSAGNRGSTDTQYF.

This clone was observed a handful of times. The rearrangement joins TRBV29-1 to TRBJ2-5, with D uncertain. With 4 bases removed from V and 5 bases from J, the gap between germline ends came to 8 bases. The CDR3 length is 11 residues. Germline V gene lookup returns CDR1 SQVTM and CDR2 ANQGSEA. The CDR3 DNA reads TGCAGCGTTGCCCTGGGGGAGACCCAGTACTTC. Its translation is CSVALGETQYF.

The chain is built from TRBV7-9 and TRBJ2-5; TRBD1 aligns across 9 bases. Looked up from germline, CDR1 is SEHNR and CDR2 is FQNEAQ (reference sequence). The CDR3 runs 14 residues. The V gene end was trimmed by 3 bases and the J gene end by 2 bases; junction bases not matched to a gene: 1. CDR3 in amino acids: CASSLTGGQETQYF. CDR3 DNA sequence: TGTGCCAGCAGCTTGACAGGGGGTCAAGAGACCCAGTACTTC.

The rearrangement uses TRBV5-1 and TRBJ2-1; D is possibly TRBD1 (5 bases). This CDR3 has 16 residues. Trimming left V 0 bases short and J 5 bases short, with 15 bases between. Looked up from germline, CDR1 is SGHRS and CDR2 is YFSETQ. DNA of the CDR3: TGCGCCAGCAGCTTGGGCCTTATGGGGCGAAACAATGAGCAGTTCTTC. Residues: CASSLGLMGRNNEQFF.

This clone showed up just a few times. The chain carries TRBV11-2 and TRBJ2-6, with D unclear. Germline-derived CDR1 and CDR2 are SGHAT and FQNNGV. This CDR3 contains 15 residues. With 2 bases removed from V and 4 bases from J, the gap between germline ends came to 9 bases. CDR3 nucleotides: TGTGCCAGCAGCTTATGGGTCCCCGGGGCCAACGTCCTGACTTTC. Its translation is CASSLWVPGANVLTF.

This rearrangement joins TRBV4-1 to TRBJ2-2, with 10 positions matching TRBD2. V shed 6 bases, J shed 5 bases, and the junction held 6 bases outside the gene matches. This CDR3 contains 15 residues. CDR1 is MGHRA and CDR2 is YSYEKL in the germline V gene. The CDR3 protein is CASSSSGGLTGELFF. The CDR3 DNA is TGCGCCAGCAGTTCTAGCGGGGGTTTGACCGGGGAGCTGTTTTTT.

The chain couples TRBV5-6 to TRBJ2-1; possibly TRBD1 for D (5 bases). This CDR3 region has 14 residues. The V end lost 0 bases, the J end lost 3 bases, and 7 bases lay between the germline ends. Germline CDR1 reads SGHDT; CDR2 reads YYEEEE. This chain's CDR3 is CASSLVRGYNEQFF. In DNA form, the CDR3 reads TGTGCCAGCAGCTTGGTAAGGGGCTACAATGAGCAGTTCTTC.

The chain has TRBV29-1 and TRBJ2-5; 13 positions agree with TRBD2. This CDR3 region has 15 residues. The J segment lost 5 bases and the V segment lost 5 bases, leaving 8 bases of the junction unmatched. Germline V lookup: CDR1 SQVTM, CDR2 ANQGSEA. The CDR3 DNA sequence: TGCAGCGTTTCTTCCGGGACTAGCGGGGTGGAGACCCAGTACTTC. Protein: CSVSSGTSGVETQYF.

This chain joins TRBV7-2 and TRBJ2-2; TRBD1 agrees at 8 bases. CDR1 is SGHTA and CDR2 is FQGNSA in the germline V gene. This CDR3 has 14 residues. V shed 4 bases and J 7 bases; nucleotides not matched to a gene: 5. CDR3 loop: CASSWTGWNGELFF. The DNA for the CDR3 is TGTGCCAGCAGCTGGACAGGGTGGAACGGGGAGCTGTTTTTT.

This clone was seen more than once but under ten times. The chain recombines TRBV18 with TRBJ1-2; 7 bases line up with TRBD1. Germline V gene data show CDR1 as KGHSH and CDR2 as LQKENI. Germline trimming cut 4 bases from V and 0 bases from J; bases unmatched to any gene: 2. CDR3 length equals 14 residues. The CDR3 reads CASSQQGANYGYTF. The CDR3 region has the DNA TGTGCCAGCTCACAGCAGGGGGCTAACTATGGCTACACCTTC.

This clone occurred a few times. The rearrangement links TRBV7-2 to TRBJ1-1; D is ambiguous. Trimming removed 3 bases from V and 3 bases from J, with 8 bases in between. Germline V gene data show CDR1 as SGHTA and CDR2 as FQGNSA. CDR3 size: 13 residues. The CDR3 DNA is TGTGCCAGCAGCTTCCAACTGGACACTGAAGCTTTCTTT. Its translation: CASSFQLDTEAFF.